Listed below are T cell receptor beta chains from one sample, sequenced in a study of blood T cell repertoires in COVID-19. Method: immunoSEQ multiplex PCR; TCRdb's copy keeps in-frame clones and lacks some. The data show around 18,000 clones, about nine tenths seen once. The sequenced material came from peripheral blood. The receptor source for this set is a human donor in a cohort sampled during active COVID-19. CDR3s include the opening cysteine and the closing phenylalanine or tryptophan. Each record gives: clone size, V gene, J gene, CDR3 length, D gene, CDR3 DNA, CDR3 protein. The D gene is left open where the match is weak. Clone size is given for some rows only: seen once, a few or many times, or a class if the clone is expanded.

.	TRBV21-1	TRBJ1-5	15	.	TGTGCCAGCAGCAAACGGCAGGGGGCCAATCAGCCCCAGCATTTT	CASSKRQGANQPQHF
.	TRBV18	TRBJ1-4	13	.	TGTGCCAGCTCGAGAAGTAATAATGAAAAACTGTTTTTT	CASSRSNNEKLFF
once	TRBV29-1	TRBJ2-3	15	.	TGCAGCGTTGGAAGGGACACGGCGAGCACAGATACGCAGTATTTT	CSVGRDTASTDTQYF
once	TRBV15	TRBJ1-5	15	TRBD1	TGTGCCACCAGCAGGGGTGGACAGGGAAGTCAGCCCCAGCATTTT	CATSRGGQGSQPQHF
.	TRBV6-5	TRBJ1-2	13	TRBD1	TGTGCCAGCAGCCGGGACAGAAACTATGGCTACACCTTC	CASSRDRNYGYTF
.	TRBV7-2	TRBJ2-5	16	TRBD2	TGTGCCAGCAGCTCCCCGACTAGCGGGGGGTTAGAGACCCAGTACTTC	CASSSPTSGGLETQYF
.	TRBV6-5	TRBJ1-2	16	TRBD1	TGTGCCAGCAGTTACTCCTGGACAGGTCCTAACTATGGCTACACCTTC	CASSYSWTGPNYGYTF
.	TRBV15	TRBJ1-3	16	TRBD1	TGTGCCACCAGCAGGGGCGGACAGGGGGCTGGAAACACCATATATTTT	CATSRGGQGAGNTIYF
.	TRBV2	TRBJ1-1	17	TRBD1	TGTGCCAGCAGGGCCCGGACAGGGGGCGGTTTCGTGACTGAAGCTTTCTTT	CASRARTGGGFVTEAFF
.	TRBV18	TRBJ1-6	14	TRBD1	TGTGCCAGCTCCCCCACAGGGGGTGATTCACCCCTCCACTTT	CASSPTGGDSPLHF
.	TRBV7-8	TRBJ2-1	15	TRBD2	TGTGCCAGCAGCTTAGGTCCTAGCGGGGTGGATGAGCAGTTCTTC	CASSLGPSGVDEQFF
.	TRBV6-1	TRBJ2-2	16	TRBD2	TGTGCCAGCAGTGTACTAGCGGGCTGGGAAACCGGGGAGCTGTTTTTT	CASSVLAGWETGELFF
.	TRBV5-4	TRBJ1-2	14	.	TGTGCCAGCAGCGCAAAGCAGGGCCCCTATGGCTACACCTTC	CASSAKQGPYGYTF
.	TRBV18	TRBJ1-6	15	TRBD1	TGTGCCAGCTCAGGGACAGTCGATCGAAATTCACCCCTCCACTTT	CASSGTVDRNSPLHF
.	TRBV6-4	TRBJ2-3	15	TRBD2	TGTGCCAGCTCCGCACTAGCGGGAGGCGCAGATACGCAGTATTTT	CASSALAGGADTQYF
.	TRBV19	TRBJ2-7	16	TRBD2	TGTGCCAGTAGGCGAACTAGCGGGGGGACCGCCTACGAGCAGTACTTC	CASRRTSGGTAYEQYF
.	TRBV5-6	TRBJ2-7	19	TRBD2	TGTGCCAGCAGCTGGCTGGGGACTAGCGGGCACCACAGGACGGACGAGCAGTACTTC	CASSWLGTSGHHRTDEQYF
.	TRBV5-4	TRBJ2-2	18	.	TGTGCCAGCAGCTACCCAGTCGGTCAGGGAAAGAGCACCGGGGAGCTGTTTTTT	CASSYPVGQGKSTGELFF
.	TRBV27	TRBJ1-6	17	TRBD1	TGTGCCAGCAGTTGGACAGGGCCAAGCTCCTATAATTCACCCCTCCACTTT	CASSWTGPSSYNSPLHF
.	TRBV5-5	TRBJ1-3	16	TRBD1	TGTGCCAGCAGCGTACCGACAGGGGCGTTGGGAAACACCATATATTTT	CASSVPTGALGNTIYF
.	TRBV28	TRBJ1-2	16	.	TGTGCCAGCAGTTCATTAGAGACAGCCTCTAACTATGGCTACACCTTC	CASSSLETASNYGYTF
.	TRBV29-1	TRBJ2-5	14	TRBD2	TGCAGCGTTGTAACGAGCGGGGGACAAGAGACCCAGTACTTC	CSVVTSGGQETQYF
.	TRBV5-4	TRBJ1-1	17	TRBD1	TGTGCCAGCAGCGTACCATCCCAGGGGGCTCTGGGAACTGAAGCTTTCTTT	CASSVPSQGALGTEAFF
once	TRBV2	TRBJ2-2	15	.	TGTGCCAGCAGTGAGGAGGGGTTAGGGTCCGGGGAGCTGTTTTTT	CASSEEGLGSGELFF
.	TRBV19	TRBJ2-1	14	TRBD2	TGTGCCAGTAGGTCCGCGGGAGAACACAATGAGCAGTTCTTC	CASRSAGEHNEQFF
.	TRBV7-9	TRBJ2-1	11	.	TGTGCCAGCAGGTCGGACTTTCCTCTTTTCTTC	CASRSDFPLFF
.	TRBV7-9	TRBJ2-7	17	TRBD2	TGTGCCAGCAGCTTAGTAGCGGGGGGACTCCGATCCTACGAGCAGTACTTC	CASSLVAGGLRSYEQYF
.	TRBV19	TRBJ2-7	12	TRBD2	TGTGCCAGTAGTACCTTAGCGGGGGAGATAAACTTC	CASSTLAGEINF
once	TRBV19	TRBJ1-3	18	TRBD1	TGTGCCAGTAGTATATCTCACAGGGAGACAGGGACTGGAAACACCATATATTTT	CASSISHRETGTGNTIYF
.	TRBV5-1	TRBJ2-7	15	.	TGCGCCAGCAGCTTGGCGCCAGGCGACTCCTACGAGCAGTACTTC	CASSLAPGDSYEQYF
.	TRBV2	TRBJ2-1	13	TRBD1	TGTGCCAGCAACGGACAGGGGATCAATGAGCAGTTCTTC	CASNGQGINEQFF
.	TRBV10-3	TRBJ1-2	15	.	TGTGCCATCAGTGTGACAGGCGAATCTAACTATGGCTACACCTTC	CAISVTGESNYGYTF
.	TRBV6-2/TRBV6-3	TRBJ2-3	17	TRBD2	TGTGCCAGCAGTTACTCAAGACTAGCGGGGCCGGGAGATACGCAGTATTTT	CASSYSRLAGPGDTQYF
.	TRBV7-2	TRBJ1-1	15	.	TGTGCCAGCAGCGTGATTTCTGGGGGGTTGACTGAAGCTTTCTTT	CASSVISGGLTEAFF
.	TRBV5-1	TRBJ2-7	15	TRBD1	TGCGCCAGCAGCCATGGGACAGGAAGCTCCTACGAGCAGTACTTC	CASSHGTGSSYEQYF
.	TRBV2	TRBJ1-6	13	.	TGTGCCAGCAAAGGACAGTCGAATTCACCCCTCCACTTT	CASKGQSNSPLHF
.	TRBV4-3	TRBJ2-3	16	TRBD2	TGCGCCAGCAGCCAAGAGCTAGCGGGGGGGCCAGATACGCAGTATTTT	CASSQELAGGPDTQYF
.	TRBV9	TRBJ1-4	15	.	TGTGCCAGCAGCGTAGCGCCCCAGGGAAATGAAAAACTGTTTTTT	CASSVAPQGNEKLFF
.	TRBV18	TRBJ2-3	16	.	TGTGCCAGCTCACCGGCGAGTTTGAGCAGGGCAGATACGCAGTATTTT	CASSPASLSRADTQYF
.	TRBV4-2	TRBJ1-1	15	.	TGTGCCAGCAGCCAAGCGGCAGGCATGAACACTGAAGCTTTCTTT	CASSQAAGMNTEAFF
.	TRBV5-4	TRBJ2-3	16	.	TGTGCCAGCAGCCCGGTGGGGGGGCCACGCACAGATACGCAGTATTTT	CASSPVGGPRTDTQYF
once	TRBV6-2/TRBV6-3	TRBJ1-2	13	TRBD1	TGTGCCAGCAGCCACAGGGGGGACTATGGCTACACCTTC	CASSHRGDYGYTF
.	TRBV15	TRBJ1-2	17	.	TGTGCCACCAGCAGAGATTTGGCCGGGGACACTAACTATGGCTACACCTTC	CATSRDLAGDTNYGYTF
.	TRBV18	TRBJ2-7	14	.	TGTGCCAGCTCAATCGGGGTAGGATCCTACGAGCAGTACTTC	CASSIGVGSYEQYF
.	TRBV27	TRBJ1-5	14	.	TGTGCCAGCGGACCGGGGGGGCACAATCAGCCCCAGCATTTT	CASGPGGHNQPQHF